This T cell receptor (beta chain) was found in a study of control samples from healthy donors and cancer patients. Sequenced by immunoSEQ multiplex PCR; TCRdb stores in-frame clones only, minus some. The profile shows approximately 88,000 clones, approximately 91% of them singletons. The CDR3 is made up of 14 amino acids. CDR1 is SGHDN, CDR2 FVKESK, per germline. The V end lost 3 bases, the J end lost 4 bases, and 7 bases lay between the germline ends. Input material: blood. The chain joins TRBV14 to TRBJ1-6, with D unresolved. This receptor was taken from a woman in her 30s in good health. The CDR3 DNA reads as TGTGCCAGCAGCCAGTCACATTATAATTCACCCCTCCACTTT. It yields the protein CASSQSHYNSPLHF.